This is a list of T cell receptor beta chains from one sample in a study of CD8 T cells in Susac syndrome. TCRdb re-called the immunoSEQ multiplex PCR reads through MiXCR, storing one row per CDR3 protein. The sample has fewer than 350,000 distinct CDR3 sequences; over 75% are singletons. The source material was CD8+ T cells from PBMCs. These receptors were obtained from a human donor with multiple sclerosis. The CDR3 runs from the conserved cysteine through the conserved F or W. Fields, in order: clone size, D gene, V gene, J gene, CDR3 protein, CDR3 DNA. D genes are given only for firm matches. Expanded clones are given a class, and other clones once, few, many or no size at all.

clone size: -
D gene: TRBD2
V gene: TRBV6-2/TRBV6-3
J gene: TRBJ2-1
CDR3 protein: CASRPGLAGALHNEQFF
CDR3 DNA: TGTGCCAGCAGGCCCGGACTAGCGGGGGCGCTCCACAATGAGCAGTTCTTC

clone size: -
D gene: -
V gene: TRBV27
J gene: TRBJ1-5
CDR3 protein: CASSLLQGNNQPQHF
CDR3 DNA: TGTGCCAGCAGTTTATTACAGGGAAACAATCAGCCCCAGCATTTT

clone size: once
D gene: -
V gene: TRBV20-1
J gene: TRBJ2-3
CDR3 protein: CSARDLGSSTDTQYF
CDR3 DNA: TGCAGTGCTAGAGACCTTGGCTCTAGCACAGATACGCAGTATTTT

clone size: -
D gene: -
V gene: TRBV28
J gene: TRBJ2-3
CDR3 protein: CASRPPGLDTQYF
CDR3 DNA: TGTGCCAGCAGGCCCCCAGGGCTAGATACGCAGTATTTT

clone size: few
D gene: -
V gene: TRBV20-1
J gene: TRBJ2-4
CDR3 protein: CSARDLGPTKNIQYF
CDR3 DNA: TGCAGTGCTAGAGATTTGGGGCCGACCAAAAACATTCAGTACTTC

clone size: -
D gene: TRBD1
V gene: TRBV12-3/TRBV12-4
J gene: TRBJ2-3
CDR3 protein: CASSFPPGQGAPDTQYF
CDR3 DNA: TGTGCCAGCAGTTTCCCCCCCGGACAGGGGGCACCAGATACGCAGTATTTT

clone size: -
D gene: -
V gene: TRBV6-5
J gene: TRBJ2-5
CDR3 protein: CASSSPGREETQYF
CDR3 DNA: TGTGCCAGCAGCTCCCCCGGTAGGGAAGAGACCCAGTACTTC

clone size: -
D gene: TRBD1
V gene: TRBV7-9
J gene: TRBJ2-1
CDR3 protein: CASSFVEGAKNEQFF
CDR3 DNA: TGTGCCAGCAGCTTCGTCGAGGGGGCGAAAAATGAGCAGTTCTTC

clone size: once
D gene: TRBD1
V gene: TRBV5-1
J gene: TRBJ2-5
CDR3 protein: CASSWGQGLETQYF
CDR3 DNA: TGCGCCAGCAGCTGGGGACAGGGGTTAGAGACCCAGTACTTC

clone size: -
D gene: -
V gene: TRBV11-2
J gene: TRBJ2-1
CDR3 protein: CASSLGDIKYNEQFF
CDR3 DNA: TGTGCCAGCAGCTTAGGGGACATCAAATACAATGAGCAGTTCTTC

clone size: -
D gene: -
V gene: TRBV29-1
J gene: TRBJ1-2
CDR3 protein: CSVGGLYGYTF
CDR3 DNA: TGCAGCGTTGGTGGTCTCTATGGCTACACCTTC

clone size: -
D gene: -
V gene: TRBV6-4
J gene: TRBJ1-5
CDR3 protein: CASSEGYSNQPQHF
CDR3 DNA: TGTGCCAGCAGTGAGGGATATAGCAATCAGCCCCAGCATTTT

clone size: -
D gene: -
V gene: TRBV28
J gene: TRBJ2-3
CDR3 protein: CASRSSVPDQYF
CDR3 DNA: TGTGCCAGCCGAAGTTCGGTCCCGGATCAGTATTTT

clone size: -
D gene: TRBD1
V gene: TRBV7-9
J gene: TRBJ2-7
CDR3 protein: CASSSGKVGTGGLYEQYF
CDR3 DNA: TGTGCCAGCAGCTCAGGAAAGGTCGGGACAGGGGGACTGTACGAGCAGTACTTC

clone size: -
D gene: -
V gene: TRBV19
J gene: TRBJ2-7
CDR3 protein: CASSAGTDYEQYF
CDR3 DNA: TGTGCCAGTAGTGCCGGCACGGACTACGAGCAGTACTTC

clone size: -
D gene: TRBD1
V gene: TRBV7-3
J gene: TRBJ2-3
CDR3 protein: CASSSDRGWDTQYF
CDR3 DNA: TGTGCCAGCAGCTCTGACAGGGGTTGGGATACGCAGTATTTT

clone size: -
D gene: -
V gene: TRBV7-2
J gene: TRBJ1-1
CDR3 protein: CASSITGLGIDTEAFF
CDR3 DNA: TGTGCCAGCAGCATAACAGGTTTGGGTATCGACACTGAAGCTTTCTTT

clone size: -
D gene: -
V gene: TRBV24-1
J gene: TRBJ2-7
CDR3 protein: CATSDLKRPSYEQYF
CDR3 DNA: TGTGCCACCAGTGATTTGAAGCGCCCCTCCTACGAGCAGTACTTC

clone size: once
D gene: TRBD2
V gene: TRBV4-3
J gene: TRBJ2-1
CDR3 protein: CASSQDSRAGGQFF
CDR3 DNA: TGCGCCAGCAGCCAAGATAGTCGCGCGGGAGGCCAGTTCTTC

clone size: -
D gene: -
V gene: TRBV21-1
J gene: TRBJ2-7
CDR3 protein: CASSFEGLAGGIYEQYF
CDR3 DNA: TGTGCCAGCAGCTTTGAAGGACTAGCGGGTGGAATCTACGAGCAGTACTTC

clone size: -
D gene: TRBD2
V gene: TRBV6-2/TRBV6-3
J gene: TRBJ2-1
CDR3 protein: CASSLSGLAELYNEQFF
CDR3 DNA: TGTGCCAGCAGTCTAAGTGGACTAGCGGAATTGTACAATGAGCAGTTCTTC

clone size: -
D gene: TRBD1
V gene: TRBV4-1
J gene: TRBJ2-1
CDR3 protein: CASSQGTGVYNEQFF
CDR3 DNA: TGCGCCAGCAGCCAAGGGACAGGGGTCTACAATGAGCAGTTCTTC

clone size: -
D gene: TRBD2
V gene: TRBV27
J gene: TRBJ2-7
CDR3 protein: CASSLSGGGGYEQYF
CDR3 DNA: TGTGCCAGCAGTTTATCGGGCGGGGGAGGGTACGAGCAGTACTTC

clone size: -
D gene: -
V gene: TRBV7-3
J gene: TRBJ2-7
CDR3 protein: CASSLVHPPGEQYF
CDR3 DNA: TGTGCCAGCAGCTTGGTACACCCCCCTGGCGAGCAGTACTTC

clone size: -
D gene: TRBD1
V gene: TRBV11-2
J gene: TRBJ1-4
CDR3 protein: CASSLGDRGLDEKLFF
CDR3 DNA: TGTGCCAGCAGCTTGGGGGACAGGGGGTTAGATGAAAAACTGTTTTTT

clone size: -
D gene: TRBD2
V gene: TRBV20-1
J gene: TRBJ2-5
CDR3 protein: CSARDPSGGIIQETQYF
CDR3 DNA: TGCAGTGCTAGAGACCCTAGCGGGGGGATAATCCAAGAGACCCAGTACTTC

clone size: few
D gene: -
V gene: TRBV6-1
J gene: TRBJ2-2
CDR3 protein: CASSPPVENTGELFF
CDR3 DNA: TGTGCCAGCAGTCCTCCGGTGGAAAACACCGGGGAGCTGTTTTTT

clone size: -
D gene: -
V gene: TRBV4-1
J gene: TRBJ1-1
CDR3 protein: CASSPGGMRYTEAFF
CDR3 DNA: TGCGCCAGCAGCCCGGGTGGGATGAGGTACACTGAAGCTTTCTTT

clone size: once
D gene: -
V gene: TRBV3-1
J gene: TRBJ2-7
CDR3 protein: CASSQGPRDTDQEQYF
CDR3 DNA: TGTGCCAGCAGCCAAGGGCCCCGGGACACCGACCAGGAGCAGTACTTC

clone size: few
D gene: -
V gene: TRBV6-6
J gene: TRBJ2-7
CDR3 protein: CASSYGDEQYF
CDR3 DNA: TGTGCCAGCAGTTACGGGGACGAGCAGTACTTC

clone size: -
D gene: TRBD2
V gene: TRBV30
J gene: TRBJ2-1
CDR3 protein: CAWSIGTSSYNEQFF
CDR3 DNA: TGTGCCTGGAGTATCGGGACTAGCTCCTACAATGAGCAGTTCTTC

clone size: -
D gene: TRBD1
V gene: TRBV9
J gene: TRBJ2-3
CDR3 protein: CASSAPKTGSTDTQYF
CDR3 DNA: TGTGCCAGCAGCGCACCAAAGACAGGGAGCACAGATACGCAGTATTTT

clone size: -
D gene: -
V gene: TRBV5-8
J gene: TRBJ2-1
CDR3 protein: CASSSPLRSFLSEQFF
CDR3 DNA: TGTGCCAGCAGCTCTCCGCTTCGGTCCTTCCTGAGCGAGCAGTTCTTC

clone size: once
D gene: TRBD2
V gene: TRBV13
J gene: TRBJ2-1
CDR3 protein: CASSLGGGSTVYNEQFF
CDR3 DNA: TGTGCCAGCAGCTTAGGTGGCGGGAGTACAGTGTACAATGAGCAGTTCTTC

clone size: once
D gene: -
V gene: TRBV7-9
J gene: TRBJ1-1
CDR3 protein: CASSTASNTEAFF
CDR3 DNA: TGTGCCAGCTCCACAGCTTCGAACACTGAAGCTTTCTTT

clone size: -
D gene: TRBD1
V gene: TRBV25-1
J gene: TRBJ2-7
CDR3 protein: CASRAQGVYEQYF
CDR3 DNA: TGTGCCAGCCGGGCTCAGGGGGTTTACGAGCAGTACTTC

clone size: -
D gene: -
V gene: TRBV20-1
J gene: TRBJ2-1
CDR3 protein: CSAREYSYNEQFF
CDR3 DNA: TGCAGTGCCCGGGAATACTCCTACAATGAGCAGTTCTTC

clone size: -
D gene: -
V gene: TRBV9
J gene: TRBJ1-6
CDR3 protein: CASSVGGTYNSPLHF
CDR3 DNA: TGTGCCAGCAGCGTAGGGGGGACGTACAATTCACCCCTCCACTTT

clone size: once
D gene: TRBD2
V gene: TRBV4-2
J gene: TRBJ2-1
CDR3 protein: CASGLTSGADNEQFF
CDR3 DNA: TGTGCCAGCGGTCTGACTAGCGGGGCCGACAATGAGCAGTTCTTC

clone size: once
D gene: TRBD2
V gene: TRBV5-6
J gene: TRBJ2-1
CDR3 protein: CASSLSGSSDEQFF
CDR3 DNA: TGTGCCAGCAGCTTAAGCGGGAGTTCGGATGAGCAGTTCTTC

clone size: -
D gene: TRBD1
V gene: TRBV12-3/TRBV12-4
J gene: TRBJ2-6
CDR3 protein: CASSLPGQGASGANVLTF
CDR3 DNA: TGTGCCAGCAGTTTGCCGGGACAGGGGGCTTCTGGGGCCAACGTCCTGACTTTC

clone size: -
D gene: TRBD1
V gene: TRBV24-1
J gene: TRBJ1-2
CDR3 protein: CATSERGTGIAYGYTF
CDR3 DNA: TGTGCCACCAGTGAGAGGGGGACAGGTATAGCCTATGGCTACACCTTC

clone size: -
D gene: TRBD1
V gene: TRBV7-3
J gene: TRBJ1-2
CDR3 protein: CASSPTPTGANYGYTF
CDR3 DNA: TGTGCCAGCAGCCCTACACCGACAGGGGCGAACTATGGCTACACCTTC

clone size: -
D gene: TRBD2
V gene: TRBV7-2
J gene: TRBJ2-1
CDR3 protein: CASSLYGGVGGYNEQFF
CDR3 DNA: TGTGCCAGCAGCTTATATGGGGGGGTGGGAGGCTACAATGAGCAGTTCTTC

clone size: once
D gene: TRBD2
V gene: TRBV4-2
J gene: TRBJ2-1
CDR3 protein: CASSRAGDLNEQFF
CDR3 DNA: TGTGCCAGCAGCCGCGCGGGGGATCTCAATGAGCAGTTCTTC

clone size: -
D gene: -
V gene: TRBV12-3/TRBV12-4
J gene: TRBJ2-6
CDR3 protein: CASRPRRTSGANVLTF
CDR3 DNA: TGTGCCAGCAGACCTAGACGAACCTCTGGGGCCAACGTCCTGACTTTC

clone size: -
D gene: -
V gene: TRBV4-3
J gene: TRBJ2-7
CDR3 protein: CASSRFGGDYEQYF
CDR3 DNA: TGCGCCAGCAGCCGCTTCGGCGGGGATTACGAGCAGTACTTC

clone size: -
D gene: -
V gene: TRBV20-1
J gene: TRBJ2-3
CDR3 protein: CSARGSWEEDTQYF
CDR3 DNA: TGCAGTGCTCGGGGGAGCTGGGAGGAGGATACGCAGTATTTT

clone size: -
D gene: TRBD2
V gene: TRBV30
J gene: TRBJ2-7
CDR3 protein: CAWSVMSGGYEQYF
CDR3 DNA: TGTGCCTGGAGTGTTATGAGCGGGGGCTACGAGCAGTACTTC

clone size: -
D gene: TRBD1
V gene: TRBV4-2
J gene: TRBJ1-5
CDR3 protein: CASSQELAGTGYQPQHF
CDR3 DNA: TGTGCCAGCAGCCAAGAACTCGCCGGGACAGGCTATCAGCCCCAGCATTTT